A selection of T cell receptor beta chains follows, all from one sample in a study of T-cell memory formation after mild COVID-19. TCRdb re-called the 5' RACE reads through MiXCR, storing one row per CDR3 protein. Here the sample spans 470,000 or so distinct CDR3 sequences, 20% being singletons. The sample consisted of PBMCs or a T cell subset sorted from them (not recorded which). The source of these receptors is an adult woman who had mild COVID-19 (a few samples of this study predate the infection). Cell type and time point are not known. CDR3s include the opening cysteine and the closing phenylalanine or tryptophan. Fields, in order: clone size, V gene, J gene, D gene, CDR3 DNA, CDR3 protein. A D gene is named only where the DNA matches it firmly. Clone size is given for some rows only: seen once, a few or many times, or a class if the clone is expanded.

-	TRBV7-3	TRBJ2-3	-	TGTGCCAGCAGCTTAACACACAAAACAGATACGCAGTATTTT	CASSLTHKTDTQYF
many	TRBV20-1	TRBJ1-6	-	TGCAGTGCTAGAGATCCGACGGATCTATCCCTCCACTTT	CSARDPTDLSLHF
many	TRBV7-2	TRBJ2-3	-	TGTGCCAGCAGCTCCCCAACTCTTCGCACAGATACGCAGTATTTT	CASSSPTLRTDTQYF
few	TRBV7-6	TRBJ2-5	-	TGTGCCAGCAGCCCCGGCGGGGACTGGGAGACCCAGTACTTC	CASSPGGDWETQYF
few	TRBV3-1	TRBJ1-1	-	TGTGCCAGCAGCCAAGATGGGGGGAATGACCTGAAGTTT	CASSQDGGNDLKF
many	TRBV9	TRBJ2-3	-	TGTGCCAGCAGTGAGTTCACAGATACGCAGTATTTT	CASSEFTDTQYF
many	TRBV5-4	TRBJ2-3	TRBD2	TGTGCCAGCAGCTTAAGCGGGGGGGGCACAGATACGCAGTATTTT	CASSLSGGGTDTQYF
many	TRBV5-1	TRBJ2-1	TRBD2	TGCGCCAGCAGGGCAGCGGGGGGAGCCCAGTCCTACAATGAGCAGTTCTTC	CASRAAGGAQSYNEQFF
-	TRBV18	TRBJ2-3	-	TGTGCCAGCTCACCGGAGATGTCAGATACGCAGTATTTT	CASSPEMSDTQYF
-	TRBV4-1	TRBJ1-5	-	TGCGCCAGCAGCCAGAGCGGGGGCGCGGGCAATCAGCCCCAGCATTTT	CASSQSGGAGNQPQHF
-	TRBV9	TRBJ1-6	TRBD1	TGTGCCAGCAGCACCGGATCAGGGGGCAATTCACCCCTCCACTTT	CASSTGSGGNSPLHF
-	TRBV2	TRBJ2-1	-	TGTGCCAGCAGTCGACAAGGGATAGGGTACAATGAGCAGTTCTTC	CASSRQGIGYNEQFF
few	TRBV6-2/TRBV6-3	TRBJ1-3	TRBD1	TGTGCCAGCAGGGGAAACCTCGGACAGGGAGGAACGGGAAACACCATATATTTT	CASRGNLGQGGTGNTIYF
-	TRBV10-3	TRBJ2-1	TRBD2	TGTGCCATCAGTGAGGGGACTAGCGGGAGGGAACCCTACAATGAGCAGTTCTTC	CAISEGTSGREPYNEQFF
-	TRBV18	TRBJ1-1	-	TGTGCCAGCTCACCCGCGGAGGGGATTGAAGCTTTCTTT	CASSPAEGIEAFF
many	TRBV10-3	TRBJ2-7	TRBD1	TGTGCCATCAGTGAGTCGAACAGGGGGTCCGACGAGCAGTACTTC	CAISESNRGSDEQYF
few	TRBV6-5	TRBJ2-1	-	TGTGCCAGCAGTTACTCTGGGTTAGACAATGAGCAGTTCTTC	CASSYSGLDNEQFF
-	TRBV12-3/TRBV12-4	TRBJ1-2	TRBD1	TGTGCCAGCAGTCCCGGGACAGGGAGTCTCTATGGCTACACCTTC	CASSPGTGSLYGYTF
once	TRBV10-3	TRBJ2-1	TRBD2	TGTGCCATCAGTGAGTCGAGGAGGATATATAGCGGGAGCAACCCCTACAATGAGCAGTTCTTC	CAISESRRIYSGSNPYNEQFF
-	TRBV9	TRBJ1-1	TRBD1	TGTGCCAGCAGCGAGGGACAGGGTCTTACGAACACTGAAGCTTTCTTT	CASSEGQGLTNTEAFF
many	TRBV7-6	TRBJ1-1	-	TGTGCCAGCATCCGTATCACGGTCCGTGGGGCCACTGAAGCTTTCTTT	CASIRITVRGATEAFF
-	TRBV2	TRBJ2-7	-	TGTGCCGGGGGGACAGAGATCTACGAGCAGTACTTC	CAGGTEIYEQYF
few	TRBV12-3/TRBV12-4	TRBJ2-5	-	TGTGCCAGCAGTTTAGTGGCGGAGACCCAGTACTTC	CASSLVAETQYF
many	TRBV20-1	TRBJ2-5	-	TGCAGTGCTGTTTGGGGACCCCCGGAGACCCAGTACTTC	CSAVWGPPETQYF
few	TRBV3-1	TRBJ1-1	-	TGTGCCAGCAGCCAAGCGGGGGGCACTGAAGCTTTCTTT	CASSQAGGTEAFF
-	TRBV29-1	TRBJ1-2	TRBD1	TGCAGCGTTGTCCGGACAGGGTATTTTGGCTACACCTTC	CSVVRTGYFGYTF
once	TRBV6-2/TRBV6-3	TRBJ1-2	-	TGTGCCAGCAGTTACATGCAGGGAGGCTACACCTTC	CASSYMQGGYTF
-	TRBV12-3/TRBV12-4	TRBJ2-7	TRBD2	TGTGCCAGCAGTCCAACACGACTAGCGGGGGGGCGCACCTACGAGCAGTACTTC	CASSPTRLAGGRTYEQYF
few	TRBV7-9	TRBJ2-5	-	TGTGCCAGCAGTCGAGCGACAGGCGGTCAAGAGACCCAGTACTTC	CASSRATGGQETQYF
few	TRBV11-2	TRBJ1-5	TRBD1	TGTGCCAGCGGGACAGGGGGTAACAATCAGCCCCAGCATTTT	CASGTGGNNQPQHF
few	TRBV28	TRBJ2-7	-	TGTGCCAGCAGGGAGTTGAGGACAGCCTCCTACGAGCAGTACTTC	CASRELRTASYEQYF
-	TRBV4-3	TRBJ2-6	-	TGCGCCAGCAGCCCCCGGGACACGAGCTCTGGGGCCAACGTCCTGACTTTC	CASSPRDTSSGANVLTF